The rows below give T cell receptor beta chains drawn from one sample of a study of cytomegalovirus exposure and HLA in healthy donors. The repertoire was sequenced with immunoSEQ multiplex PCR; TCRdb's copy has only in-frame clones and lacks some. The sample has about 330,000 clones, about nine tenths seen once; the top ten hold about 0.8%. Sequenced sample: PBMCs. The receptors originated from a woman aged 18 to 35 in good health and CMV-seronegative. CDR3s include the opening cysteine and the closing phenylalanine or tryptophan.

v_call	j_call	cdr3_length	cdr3_aa
TRBV10-3	TRBJ2-5	13	CATRGLAEETQYF
TRBV5-4	TRBJ1-1	15	CASSSGVDSDTEAFF
TRBV14	TRBJ2-6	16	CASSQESGSGANVLTF
TRBV25-1	TRBJ1-4	15	CASSDWTVEDEKLFF
TRBV5-4	TRBJ2-1	15	CASSLTSVFSNEQFF
TRBV9	TRBJ1-1	14	CASSVTGGDTEAFF
TRBV7-9	TRBJ2-7	15	CASSTGTGRNYEQYF
TRBV7-9	TRBJ2-2	17	CASSGGLAGEGVGELFF
TRBV11-2	TRBJ2-7	14	CASSLAPDRYEQYF
TRBV2	TRBJ2-7	15	CASSRGLAGLYEQYF